The clone carrying this T cell receptor beta chain is medium-sized within its sample. No antigen is known for it. Regarding time point: sample taken at primary tumor resection. Whole RNA obtained from tumor, nontumor lung or frozen PBMC underwent sequencing without sorting. Samples came from some 73 TRACERx patients with untreated early-stage lung cancer. The entry originates in a study of spatial heterogeneity in lung cancer. In the study overall: Alpha-chain sequences were detected in numbers that were consistently lower than beta-chain sequences. Raw-read counts averaged over ten per unique TCR and UMI combination.

The study, taken as a whole, reports: At tumor resection, ubiquitous expanded TCRs were detected in blood more often than later.

TCRdb independently ran MiXCR on the 5' RACE reads; one entry per CDR3 protein. This sample has fewer than 4,500 distinct CDR3 sequences, with around 17% found just once. Specimen: PBMCs, collected at surgery. The clonotype originates from a male donor with early-stage non-small cell lung cancer.

Written as DNA, the CDR3 is TGTGCCAGCAGCGACGTCGATAACTACAATGAGCAGTTCTTC. Its protein product is CASSDVDNYNEQFF. The chain combines TRBV3-1 with TRBJ2-1; D call uncertain. V lost 5 bases and J 3 bases, leaving 11 bases between the germline ends. This CDR3 contains 14 residues. CDR1 is LGHDT and CDR2 is YNNKEL in the germline V gene (reference sequence).